A single sample is the source of the 11 T cell receptor beta chains below, sequenced in a study of OX40 agonist ivuxolimab in advanced cancers. Assay used: immunoSEQ multiplex PCR; TCRdb lists only in-frame clones, some missing. The sample has some 40,000 clones, around 90% seen once. This specimen consisted of CD4+ or CD8+ T cells sorted from blood, obtained in a trial of the OX40 agonist ivuxolimab. These receptors originate from an adult with an advanced solid tumor such as melanoma, head and neck, liver or kidney cancer.

V usage is TRBV7-6 and J usage is TRBJ1-1, with D possibly TRBD1 on 5 matching bases. CDR1 is SGHVS and CDR2 is FNYEAQ in the germline V gene. The CDR3 totals 14 residues. V shed 5 bases and J shed 2 bases, with 12 bases lying between them. CDR3 DNA sequence: TGTGCCAGCAGCCCAACAGGCGCCAACACTGAAGCTTTCTTT. Translation: CASSPTGANTEAFF.

This chain uses TRBV9 with TRBJ2-7, with TRBD2 matching 7 bases. The CDR3 runs to 15 residues. The V and J ends lost 0 bases and 3 bases, in that order; junction bases with no gene match: 6. From germline, CDR1 is SGDLS and CDR2 YYNGEE. Written as DNA, the CDR3 is TGTGCCAGCAGCGTAGGCAGCGGGATATTCTACGAGCAGTACTTC. Protein sequence: CASSVGSGIFYEQYF.

The chain is built from TRBV14 and TRBJ2-1; tentative D call: TRBD1 (5 bases). The CDR3 consists of 16 residues. The V gene lost 2 bases and the J gene lost 7 bases, with 18 bases spanning the gap. CDR1 is SGHDN, CDR2 FVKESK, per germline. This chain's CDR3 is CASSQWDGRAWNEQFF. The CDR3 DNA reads TGTGCCAGCAGCCAATGGGATGGCAGGGCCTGGAATGAGCAGTTCTTC.

The gene calls are TRBV19 and TRBJ2-7; the D gene is possibly TRBD1 (5 bases). In germline, CDR1 is LNHDA, CDR2 SQIVND (reference sequence). The CDR3 runs to 13 residues. The ends were cut back, 4 bases at V and 3 bases at J, with 10 bases in the middle. The chain's CDR3 is CASSTSGHYEQYF. The DNA of the CDR3 is TGTGCCAGTAGTACTTCCGGACACTACGAGCAGTACTTC. Looking up the rest from reference TRBV19 and TRBJ2-7 gives the full variable domain: DGGITQSPKYLFRKEGQNVTLSCEQNLNHDAMYWYRQDPGQGLRLIYYSQIVNDFQKGDIAEGYSVSREKKESFPLTVTSAQKNPTAFYLCASSTSGHYEQYFGPGTRLTVT.

The V call is TRBV28, the J call TRBJ2-1, with TRBD2 matching 8 bases. V lost 6 bases and J lost 4; bases outside the gene matches: 5. Germline V gene sequence: CDR1 MDHEN, CDR2 SYDVKM. The CDR3 consists of 14 residues. CDR3 DNA sequence: TGTGCCAGCAGCGAACTAGCGGAATACAATGAGCAGTTCTTC. Residues: CASSELAEYNEQFF.

This clone is labeled medium-sized. The chain uses TRBV6-4 and TRBJ2-3, with TRBD2 identical over 11 bases. Unmatched junction bases numbered 2, after V lost 4 bases and J lost 2 bases. CDR3 length equals 15 residues. Germline V lookup: CDR1 MRHNA, CDR2 SNTAGT. The CDR3 is CASSALAGATDTQYF. For the CDR3, the DNA is TGTGCCAGCAGTGCACTAGCGGGAGCCACAGATACGCAGTATTTT.

The chain joins TRBV21-1 to TRBJ1-4. TRBV21-1 is described as a pseudogene. The CDR3 contains 15 residues. DNA of the CDR3: TGTGCCAGCCATCGCGGGGGAACAACTAATGAAAAACTGTTTTTT. Amino acid sequence: CASHRGGTTNEKLFF.

The chain recombines TRBV4-1 with TRBJ2-7; no firm D call. CDR1 MGHRA and CDR2 YSYEKL come from the germline V gene. The V end was cut by 1 base, the J end by 3 bases, with 7 bases between. The CDR3 is 13 amino acids. CDR3 DNA: TGCGCCAGCAGCCAAGGGTATGGCTACGAGCAGTACTTC. It is translated as CASSQGYGYEQYF.

This chain connects TRBV11-3 to TRBJ2-7; 10 nucleotides align to TRBD2. Germline CDR1 is SGHNT and CDR2 is YENEEA. The CDR3 runs 14 residues. Trimming removed 5 bases from V and 2 bases from J; junction bases left unmatched: 3. The CDR3 sequence: CASSGAGGPYEQYF. CDR3 bases: TGTGCCAGCAGCGGAGCGGGAGGGCCCTACGAGCAGTACTTC.

The chain carries TRBV4-1 and TRBJ2-7; no clear D gene. CDR1 is MGHRA, CDR2 YSYEKL, per germline. The CDR3 has 15 amino acids. V lost 0 bases and J lost 1, with 10 bases in between. CDR3 sequence: CASSQELATSYEQYF. CDR3 DNA sequence: TGCGCCAGCAGCCAAGAATTAGCAACGTCCTACGAGCAGTACTTC.

The V call is TRBV5-8, the J call TRBJ1-2, with D perhaps matching TRBD1 (6 bases). This CDR3 is built from 14 residues. Trimming removed 0 bases from V and 7 bases from J, with 13 bases in between. Germline V gene lookup returns CDR1 SGHTS and CDR2 YDEGEE. CDR3 in amino acids: CASSLAGGAFGYTF. The CDR3 nucleotides read TGTGCCAGCAGCTTGGCTGGGGGCGCTTTTGGCTACACCTTC.